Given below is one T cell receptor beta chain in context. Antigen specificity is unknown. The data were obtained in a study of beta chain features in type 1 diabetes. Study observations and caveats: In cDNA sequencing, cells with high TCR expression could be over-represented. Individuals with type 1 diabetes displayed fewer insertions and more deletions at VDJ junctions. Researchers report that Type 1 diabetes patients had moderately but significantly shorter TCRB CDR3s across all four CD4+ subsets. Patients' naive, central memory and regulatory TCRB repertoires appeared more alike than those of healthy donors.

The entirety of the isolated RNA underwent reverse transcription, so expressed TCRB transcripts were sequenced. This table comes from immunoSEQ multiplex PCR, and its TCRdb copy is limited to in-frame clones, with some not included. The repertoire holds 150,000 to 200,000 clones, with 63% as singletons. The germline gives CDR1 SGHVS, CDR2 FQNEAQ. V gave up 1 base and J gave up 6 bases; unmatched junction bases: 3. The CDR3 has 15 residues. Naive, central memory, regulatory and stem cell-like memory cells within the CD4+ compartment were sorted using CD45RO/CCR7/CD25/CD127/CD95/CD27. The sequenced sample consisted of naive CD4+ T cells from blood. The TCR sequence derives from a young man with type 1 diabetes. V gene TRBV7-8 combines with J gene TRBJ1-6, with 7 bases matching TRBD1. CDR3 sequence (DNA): TGTGCCAGCAGCTTAGTTGACAGGGTTAATTCACCCCTCCACTTT. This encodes CASSLVDRVNSPLHF.